Listed below are T cell receptor beta chains from one sample, sequenced in a study of response to subunit inactivated influenza vaccine. TCRdb reanalysed the RT-PCR reads using MiXCR and keeps one entry per CDR3 protein. The data hold 650,000 to 800,000 distinct CDR3 sequences, with about 15% observed a single time. The sample in question was PBMCs from blood, obtained less than 15 days before vaccination. The source is a man aged 45-65 years who received an inactivated influenza vaccine. CDR3s include the opening cysteine and the closing phenylalanine or tryptophan. A D gene is named only where the DNA matches it firmly. A clone size is listed for some rows: how often the clone was seen (once, few, many), or a class if it is expanded.

J,V,size,D,CDR3,DNA
TRBJ1-1,TRBV3-1,few,NA,CASSRTAIGNTEAFF,TGTGCCAGCAGCCGGACAGCGATCGGAAACACTGAAGCTTTCTTT
TRBJ2-5,TRBV3-1,few,NA,CASSQVLQQETQYF,TGTGCCAGCAGCCAAGTTTTACAACAAGAGACCCAGTACTTC
TRBJ2-1,TRBV27,NA,TRBD2,CASTSSGGAKEQFF,TGTGCCAGCACCTCTAGCGGGGGGGCCAAAGAGCAGTTCTTC
TRBJ2-2,TRBV7-2,NA,NA,CASSRRVAGELFF,TGTGCCAGCAGCAGACGGGTAGCGGGGGAGCTGTTTTTT
TRBJ1-1,TRBV6-2/TRBV6-3,few,NA,CASRYRQRGGTEAFF,TGTGCCAGCAGATATAGACAGCGCGGGGGCACTGAAGCTTTCTTT
TRBJ2-3,TRBV15,NA,TRBD2,CATSRLLAGATDTQYF,TGTGCCACCAGCAGACTACTAGCGGGGGCCACAGATACGCAGTATTTT
TRBJ2-3,TRBV12-3/TRBV12-4,few,NA,CASSSKIVVSSTDTQYF,TGTGCCAGCAGTTCAAAAATAGTCGTCTCTAGCACAGATACGCAGTATTTT
TRBJ2-1,TRBV24-1,few,TRBD1,CATSDPDRVQFF,TGTGCCACCAGTGACCCTGACAGGGTGCAGTTCTTC
TRBJ2-6,TRBV18,NA,TRBD1,CASSPGTAATGANVLTF,TGTGCCAGCTCACCAGGGACAGCTGCAACTGGGGCCAACGTCCTGACTTTC
TRBJ2-3,TRBV7-9,NA,NA,CASSFLAYISDTQYF,TGTGCCAGCAGCTTTTTAGCGTATATCTCAGATACGCAGTATTTT
TRBJ2-2,TRBV2,many,NA,CASSEWAGELFF,TGTGCCAGCAGTGAATGGGCCGGGGAGCTGTTTTTT
TRBJ2-1,TRBV5-1,few,TRBD1,CASSLERQGNEQFF,TGCGCCAGCAGCTTGGAGCGACAGGGCAATGAGCAGTTCTTC
TRBJ2-3,TRBV3-1,few,TRBD2,CASALAGAPTDTQYF,TGTGCCAGCGCACTAGCGGGAGCACCCACAGATACGCAGTATTTT
TRBJ2-2,TRBV4-3,few,NA,CASSQVGGGLTGELFF,TGCGCCAGCAGCCAAGTGGGGGGGGGCCTCACCGGGGAGCTGTTTTTT
TRBJ1-4,TRBV7-8,many,NA,CASSRRGELGLFF,TGTGCCAGCAGCCGCCGGGGGGAATTGGGACTGTTTTTT
TRBJ1-1,TRBV18,few,NA,CASSPQSWTSNTEAFF,TGTGCCAGCTCACCACAGTCATGGACATCAAACACTGAAGCTTTCTTT
TRBJ2-3,TRBV4-3,few,TRBD2,CASSQDSSGGITDTQYF,TGCGCCAGCAGCCAAGATTCTAGCGGGGGGATCACAGATACGCAGTATTTT
TRBJ2-1,TRBV12-3/TRBV12-4,many,NA,CASSRGTSSYNEQFF,TGTGCCAGCAGCCGCGGGACAAGCTCCTACAATGAGCAGTTCTTC
TRBJ2-5,TRBV28,NA,TRBD2,CASSLPAGGISETQYF,TGTGCCAGCAGTTTACCGGCGGGAGGTATTTCGGAGACCCAGTACTTC
TRBJ1-1,TRBV2,NA,NA,CASSESIGTMNTEAFF,TGTGCCAGCAGTGAATCTATTGGCACCATGAACACTGAAGCTTTCTTT
TRBJ2-1,TRBV15,few,TRBD2,CATSRASGRVDEQFF,TGTGCCACCAGCAGAGCTAGCGGGAGGGTGGATGAGCAGTTCTTC
TRBJ2-1,TRBV5-1,NA,TRBD2,CASSLIAGTSYNEQFF,TGCGCCAGCAGCCTAATAGCGGGGACTTCCTACAATGAGCAGTTCTTC
TRBJ2-1,TRBV6-5,NA,NA,CASSLTPDRSYNEQFF,TGTGCCAGCAGTCTCACTCCAGACAGGTCCTACAATGAGCAGTTCTTC
TRBJ1-5,TRBV6-4,NA,NA,CANVGHGPSQPQHF,TGTGCCAACGTGGGACACGGTCCCAGTCAGCCCCAGCATTTT
TRBJ1-1,TRBV7-2,many,NA,CASSHGTVNTEAFF,TGTGCCAGCAGCCACGGGACGGTGAACACTGAAGCTTTCTTT
TRBJ1-5,TRBV4-2,NA,NA,CASSQEGTGAQNQPQHF,TGTGCCAGCAGCCAAGAGGGGACCGGGGCACAAAATCAGCCCCAGCATTTT
TRBJ2-6,TRBV20-1,NA,TRBD1,CSARDRYASGANVLTF,TGCAGTGCAAGGGACAGATATGCCTCTGGGGCCAACGTCCTGACTTTC
TRBJ2-7,TRBV6-2/TRBV6-3,many,NA,CASSYSMGGAYEQYF,TGTGCCAGCAGTTACTCGATGGGGGGCGCCTACGAGCAGTACTTC
TRBJ2-5,TRBV15,NA,NA,CATSRDSLGEETQYF,TGTGCCACCAGCAGAGACTCTCTGGGGGAAGAGACCCAGTACTTC
TRBJ2-5,TRBV12-3/TRBV12-4,NA,TRBD2,CASSRSGRGVGTQYF,TGTGCCAGCAGTCGGAGCGGGAGAGGGGTAGGGACCCAGTACTTC
TRBJ1-1,TRBV29-1,many,TRBD1,CSVDRGGGTFF,TGCAGCGTAGACAGGGGGGGTGGAACTTTCTTT
TRBJ1-6,TRBV20-1,NA,NA,CSASNPRGTFISPLHF,TGCAGTGCTAGTAACCCCCGAGGAACTTTTATTTCACCCCTCCACTTT
TRBJ2-2,TRBV7-2,few,TRBD2,CASSLGRGGTRPPFNTGELFF,TGTGCCAGCAGCTTAGGGCGGGGGGGGACTAGGCCCCCATTTAACACCGGGGAGCTGTTTTTT
TRBJ2-7,TRBV6-5,NA,TRBD2,CASSYKTSGGTYEQYF,TGTGCCAGCAGTTACAAAACTAGCGGGGGGACCTACGAGCAGTACTTC
TRBJ2-3,TRBV5-1,few,TRBD2,CASSAEAGVTDTQYF,TGCGCCAGCAGCGCCGAGGCGGGGGTTACAGATACGCAGTATTTT
TRBJ2-2,TRBV4-2,few,TRBD1,CASSQRTGPYTGELFF,TGTGCCAGCAGCCAACGGACAGGGCCCTACACCGGGGAGCTGTTTTTT
TRBJ2-3,TRBV5-1,NA,TRBD1,CASSLYPGQGTDTQYF,TGCGCCAGCAGCTTATATCCGGGACAGGGCACAGATACGCAGTATTTT
TRBJ1-5,TRBV7-3,few,TRBD1,CASSPITGGRQPQHF,TGTGCCAGCAGCCCTATTACAGGGGGCAGGCAGCCCCAGCATTTT
TRBJ1-1,TRBV30,NA,TRBD1,CAWEPGQLNTEAFF,TGTGCCTGGGAACCGGGACAGTTGAACACTGAAGCTTTCTTT
TRBJ1-6,TRBV6-5,NA,TRBD1,CASSSGGTENSPLHF,TGTGCCAGCAGTTCGGGGGGGACAGAAAATTCACCCCTCCACTTT
TRBJ2-2,TRBV6-1,NA,TRBD2,CASSARLAGPNTGELFF,TGTGCCAGCAGTGCAAGACTAGCGGGGCCGAACACCGGGGAGCTGTTTTTT
TRBJ2-1,TRBV20-1,many,TRBD1,CSAPQQGFMFDEQFF,TGCAGTGCTCCCCAACAGGGGTTTATGTTCGATGAGCAGTTCTTC
TRBJ2-2,TRBV10-3,NA,TRBD2,CAIGGSAGGNTGELFF,TGTGCCATCGGGGGTTCAGCGGGAGGAAACACCGGGGAGCTGTTTTTT